This is a list of T cell receptor beta chains from one sample in a study of T-cell reconstitution after alpha-beta-depleted transplantation in children. From the PCR reads, TCRdb called clonotypes with MiXCR, one entry per CDR3 protein. The table shows almost 600,000 distinct CDR3 sequences, with 25% to 30% occurring only once. The sequencing here drew on PBMCs, taken before TCRalphabeta/CD19-depleted stem cell transplant. These receptors were taken from a boy in the first two years of life with Wiskott-Aldrich syndrome, due to receive a stem cell transplant. The CDR3 runs from the conserved cysteine through the conserved F or W. Fields, in order: V gene, D gene, J gene, clone size, CDR3 protein, CDR3 DNA. A D gene is named only where the DNA matches it firmly. Size is stated for part of the rows, as once, few or many counts, or as a class when the clone is expanded.

TRBV7-9,.,TRBJ1-1,.,CASSLRQPLNTEAFF,TGTGCCAGCAGCTTAAGACAGCCCTTGAACACTGAAGCTTTCTTT
TRBV28,TRBD2,TRBJ2-7,few,CASSPLAGGSVPKNEQYF,TGTGCCAGCAGTCCCTTAGCGGGAGGAAGCGTACCGAAAAACGAGCAGTACTTC
TRBV28,TRBD2,TRBJ2-3,few,CASSLSGTGGVDTQYF,TGTGCCAGCAGTCTTTCGGGGACGGGAGGGGTGGATACGCAGTATTTT
TRBV28,.,TRBJ2-7,many,CASSSGATYEQYF,TGTGCCAGCAGTTCAGGGGCGACCTACGAGCAGTACTTC
TRBV9,.,TRBJ2-1,.,CASSVRPYNEQFF,TGTGCCAGCAGCGTCCGGCCATACAATGAGCAGTTCTTC
TRBV20-1,.,TRBJ2-7,few,CSARRVDEQYF,TGCAGTGCTAGAAGGGTAGACGAGCAGTACTTC
TRBV6-5,.,TRBJ2-3,few,CASTGQNTDTQYF,TGTGCCAGCACCGGACAGAACACAGATACGCAGTATTTT
TRBV7-9,TRBD2,TRBJ2-4,few,CASSFSLAVAKNIQYF,TGTGCCAGCAGCTTTAGTCTAGCGGTAGCCAAAAACATTCAGTACTTC
TRBV5-1,TRBD2,TRBJ2-3,.,CASSLVTSGIDTQYF,TGCGCCAGCAGCTTGGTTACTAGCGGGATTGATACGCAGTATTTT
TRBV7-2,TRBD2,TRBJ2-1,.,CASSLGGGGTSAIF,TGTGCCAGCAGCTTAGGAGGTGGGGGGACTAGTGCGATCTTC
TRBV4-1,.,TRBJ2-1,few,CASSLGPLNEQFF,TGCGCCAGCAGCCTCGGACCGCTCAATGAGCAGTTCTTC
TRBV5-1,.,TRBJ2-1,few,CASSFGGHNEQFF,TGCGCCAGCAGCTTCGGAGGGCACAATGAGCAGTTCTTC
TRBV27,TRBD2,TRBJ2-1,.,CASSLLRTSGRWPYNEQFF,TGTGCCAGCAGTTTACTGAGGACTAGCGGGAGATGGCCCTACAATGAGCAGTTCTTC
TRBV5-1,TRBD2,TRBJ2-7,.,CASSTGLAGGPSSYEQYF,TGCGCCAGCAGCACGGGACTAGCGGGAGGTCCGAGCTCCTACGAGCAGTACTTC
TRBV5-1,.,TRBJ1-1,few,CASSLAVEGTEAFF,TGCGCCAGCAGCCTGGCTGTTGAGGGAACTGAAGCTTTCTTT
TRBV20-1,TRBD2,TRBJ2-1,few,CSARFRDYGYNEQFF,TGCAGTGCTAGATTCCGGGACTACGGATACAATGAGCAGTTCTTC
TRBV5-1,.,TRBJ2-1,few,CASSLAGPTSNEQFF,TGCGCCAGCAGCTTGGCGGGGCCAACCAGCAATGAGCAGTTCTTC
TRBV5-1,.,TRBJ2-2,.,CASSMDSNTGELFF,TGCGCCAGCAGTATGGACTCAAATACCGGGGAGCTGTTTTTT
TRBV3-1,TRBD2,TRBJ2-1,few,CASSRRGSSNEQFF,TGTGCCAGCAGCCGTCGCGGGAGTTCAAATGAGCAGTTCTTC
TRBV19,.,TRBJ1-2,few,CASTRTSHQNYGYTF,TGTGCCAGTACTCGTACTTCTCACCAAAACTATGGCTACACCTTC
TRBV5-1,.,TRBJ2-5,.,CASSTGDGGETQYF,TGCGCCAGCAGCACGGGCGACGGGGGAGAGACCCAGTACTTC
TRBV20-1,.,TRBJ1-3,.,CSARGGDRHSGNTIYF,TGCAGTGCTCGGGGAGGTGACCGCCACTCTGGAAACACCATATATTTT
TRBV12-3/TRBV12-4,.,TRBJ1-1,.,CASSLGISEAFF,TGTGCCAGCAGTTTAGGGATCTCTGAAGCTTTCTTT
TRBV11-2,.,TRBJ1-1,.,CASSPRTGTTEAFF,TGTGCCAGCAGCCCGCGGACGGGAACCACTGAAGCTTTCTTT
TRBV10-3,.,TRBJ2-3,.,CAVKWRYTDTQYF,TGTGCCGTTAAATGGAGGTACACAGATACGCAGTATTTT
TRBV11-1,.,TRBJ2-1,few,CASSSPGSSYNEQFF,TGTGCCAGCAGCTCCCCGGGGAGCTCCTACAATGAGCAGTTCTTC
TRBV5-1,TRBD1,TRBJ2-1,few,CASSSGQGLYNEQFF,TGCGCCAGCAGCTCCGGACAGGGGTTGTACAATGAGCAGTTCTTC
TRBV20-1,TRBD1,TRBJ2-4,.,CSAEKPGTGGIIQYF,TGCAGTGCAGAAAAGCCCGGGACAGGCGGTATCATTCAGTACTTC
TRBV4-2,TRBD1,TRBJ2-2,.,CASSRRTGDTGELFF,TGTGCCAGCAGCCGCAGGACAGGGGACACCGGGGAGCTGTTTTTT
TRBV10-3,TRBD2,TRBJ2-1,few,CAILTSGNNEQFF,TGTGCCATCTTGACTAGCGGGAACAATGAGCAGTTCTTC
TRBV20-1,.,TRBJ2-5,few,CSAPRGGPQETQYF,TGCAGTGCCCCGAGGGGGGGACCTCAAGAGACCCAGTACTTC
TRBV7-2,TRBD2,TRBJ2-1,.,CASSFFGLAILPEEQFF,TGTGCCAGCAGCTTTTTTGGACTAGCCATTCTCCCGGAGGAGCAGTTCTTC
TRBV5-1,.,TRBJ2-3,.,CASRKEPSLFPDTQYF,TGCGCCAGCAGGAAAGAGCCTTCTTTATTCCCAGATACGCAGTATTTT
TRBV28,.,TRBJ1-1,.,CASSLPGRRSTEAFF,TGTGCCAGCAGTTTACCTGGTCGGAGGAGCACTGAAGCTTTCTTT
TRBV28,.,TRBJ2-7,.,CASSSSPQNSYEQYF,TGTGCCAGCAGTTCATCCCCCCAGAACTCCTACGAGCAGTACTTC
TRBV20-1,.,TRBJ2-5,few,CSAIGPETQYF,TGCAGTGCTATCGGGCCGGAGACCCAGTACTTC
TRBV20-1,TRBD2,TRBJ2-2,few,CSVPGELAGVSGELFF,TGCAGTGTCCCGGGAGAACTAGCGGGAGTTTCCGGGGAGCTGTTTTTT
TRBV5-1,.,TRBJ2-7,.,CASSLESFEQYF,TGCGCCAGCAGCCTGGAATCTTTCGAGCAGTACTTC
TRBV3-1,.,TRBJ1-2,few,CASSQVNSVYGYTF,TGTGCCAGCAGCCAAGTCAACAGCGTCTATGGCTACACCTTC
TRBV11-2,.,TRBJ1-2,.,CASSLVADGNYGYTF,TGTGCCAGCAGCTTAGTGGCAGACGGGAACTATGGCTACACCTTC
TRBV5-1,.,TRBJ2-7,.,CASSSERRGSYEQYF,TGCGCCAGCAGCTCCGAGCGGAGAGGCTCCTACGAGCAGTACTTC
TRBV29-1,TRBD2,TRBJ2-3,.,CSVRTSGGPTDTQYF,TGCAGCGTTCGGACTAGCGGGGGCCCCACAGATACGCAGTATTTT
TRBV5-1,.,TRBJ1-1,few,CASSLFSPNTEAFF,TGCGCCAGCAGCTTGTTTTCGCCGAACACTGAAGCTTTCTTT
TRBV12-3/TRBV12-4,.,TRBJ2-7,few,CASSLGPIGHEQYF,TGTGCCAGCAGTTTAGGACCGATAGGGCACGAGCAGTACTTC
TRBV28,.,TRBJ2-6,.,CASSLRGVRANVLTF,TGTGCCAGCAGTTTAAGGGGTGTAAGGGCCAACGTCCTGACTTTC
TRBV14,TRBD2,TRBJ2-1,few,CASSLVAGAQQFF,TGTGCCAGCAGCCTGGTGGCGGGAGCACAGCAGTTCTTC
TRBV27,TRBD1,TRBJ1-2,.,CASSRKGTGTYGYTF,TGTGCCAGCAGTCGAAAGGGGACAGGGACCTATGGCTACACCTTC
TRBV20-1,TRBD2,TRBJ2-4,once,CSARAKREGRGEAQYF,TGCAGTGCTAGAGCTAAGCGGGAGGGCCGGGGCGAAGCTCAGTACTTC
TRBV7-9,.,TRBJ2-3,few,CASSPRATDTQYF,TGTGCCAGCAGCCCGAGAGCCACAGATACGCAGTATTTT
TRBV20-1,TRBD2,TRBJ2-3,.,CSAAGRVGTDTQYF,TGCAGTGCTGCAGGGAGGGTGGGCACAGATACGCAGTATTTT
TRBV5-1,TRBD2,TRBJ2-1,few,CASSLSLAVKQFF,TGCGCCAGCAGCTTGTCTCTAGCGGTCAAGCAGTTCTTC
TRBV5-1,.,TRBJ2-7,once,CASSLDTTLEQYF,TGCGCCAGCAGCTTGGATACGACGTTAGAGCAGTACTTC
TRBV10-3,.,TRBJ1-2,.,CAISESHEGWDYGYTF,TGTGCCATCAGTGAGTCACATGAGGGATGGGACTATGGCTACACCTTC
TRBV5-1,.,TRBJ1-6,few,CASSLGDTGGNSPLHF,TGCGCCAGCAGCTTGGGGGACACCGGGGGTAATTCACCCCTCCACTTT